Listed below are T cell receptor beta chains from one sample, sequenced in a study of OX40 agonist ivuxolimab in advanced cancers. Sequencing used immunoSEQ multiplex PCR; TCRdb keeps in-frame clones, though not all of them. The table includes around 78,000 clones, 81% detected once. The sample here was CD4+ or CD8+ T cells sorted from blood, taken in a trial of the OX40 agonist ivuxolimab. Receptor source: an adult with an advanced solid tumor such as melanoma, head and neck, liver or kidney cancer. CDR3s leave out the opening cysteine and the closing phenylalanine or tryptophan. The order of the fields is V gene, J gene, CDR3 protein.

TRBV7-2	TRBJ1-5	ASTLTKNQPQH
TRBV7-2	TRBJ1-2	ASSLEGLSSNYGYT
TRBV4-1	TRBJ1-1	ASSQDDGTGNTEAF
TRBV30	TRBJ2-5	AWSVAGGSGETQY
TRBV6-5	TRBJ2-5	ASSQRTGRETQY
TRBV5-5	TRBJ1-5	ASSPRGTGGGISQPQH
TRBV6-5	TRBJ1-1	ASSYRDVRGTEAF
TRBV6-1	TRBJ2-5	ASSVDRRETQY
TRBV19	TRBJ1-6	ASSIIPNLDSPLH
TRBV11-2	TRBJ2-7	ASSLVAEQY
TRBV5-8	TRBJ2-1	ASSRQGRSYNEQF
TRBV6-5	TRBJ2-1	ASTQPGRQFNEQF
TRBV5-4	TRBJ1-1	ASSSQGAVTEAF
TRBV30	TRBJ2-5	AWREGLADLETQY
TRBV7-3	TRBJ2-5	ASSANSGGQETQY
TRBV6-5	TRBJ1-5	ASSPGGGNQPQH
TRBV5-1	TRBJ2-7	ASTQTGGGYEQY
TRBV5-6	TRBJ2-7	ASSLELDYEQY
TRBV12-5	TRBJ1-5	ASGLDGGRPQH
TRBV5-4	TRBJ1-2	ASRGTGTGNYGYT
TRBV5-4	TRBJ1-5	ASSPDRDQPQH
TRBV25-1	TRBJ2-3	ASSATSGTSQY
TRBV14	TRBJ1-3	ASRAGYSGNTIY
TRBV11-2	TRBJ1-1	ASSLSNYRDRAALAEAF
TRBV14	TRBJ2-1	ASSQSGGREQF
TRBV27	TRBJ2-1	ASSLSQGSSRSYNEQF
TRBV5-1	TRBJ1-2	ASSLHPSNYGYT
TRBV9	TRBJ2-5	ASSVVGLAAQETQY
TRBV28	TRBJ1-1	ASSFEGRTEAF